What follows describes a single T cell receptor (beta chain). Its antigen is not identified. This entry is derived from a study of OX40 agonist ivuxolimab in advanced cancers. Study-level points and caveats: The study found that CD8+ T cells averaged more expanded clones than CD4+. Clonal expansion from baseline to week 6 occurred in both CD4+ and CD8+ T cells. Low clonal expansion, among the lowest seen, marked partial responders at 0.1-3.0 mg/kg.

Sequencing was performed with immunoSEQ multiplex PCR; in TCRdb, only in-frame clones are kept and a portion is missing. Seen here are some 73,000 clones, around 86% observed once, and the top ten hold about 8%. The germline CDR1 and CDR2 sequences are SNHLY and FYNNEI. Trimming at V came to 5 bases and at J to 9 bases, leaving 5 bases not matched to a gene. The CDR3 is made up of 13 amino acids. This receptor was obtained from an adult with an advanced solid tumor such as melanoma, head and neck, liver or kidney cancer. The chain combines TRBV2 with TRBJ2-1, with 9 bases matching TRBD1. This specimen was CD4+ or CD8+ T cells sorted from blood, taken in a trial of the OX40 agonist ivuxolimab. Written as DNA, the CDR3 is TGTGCCAGCAGTTTAATACAGGGGGCTGAGCAGTTCTTC. Its protein product is CASSLIQGAEQFF.